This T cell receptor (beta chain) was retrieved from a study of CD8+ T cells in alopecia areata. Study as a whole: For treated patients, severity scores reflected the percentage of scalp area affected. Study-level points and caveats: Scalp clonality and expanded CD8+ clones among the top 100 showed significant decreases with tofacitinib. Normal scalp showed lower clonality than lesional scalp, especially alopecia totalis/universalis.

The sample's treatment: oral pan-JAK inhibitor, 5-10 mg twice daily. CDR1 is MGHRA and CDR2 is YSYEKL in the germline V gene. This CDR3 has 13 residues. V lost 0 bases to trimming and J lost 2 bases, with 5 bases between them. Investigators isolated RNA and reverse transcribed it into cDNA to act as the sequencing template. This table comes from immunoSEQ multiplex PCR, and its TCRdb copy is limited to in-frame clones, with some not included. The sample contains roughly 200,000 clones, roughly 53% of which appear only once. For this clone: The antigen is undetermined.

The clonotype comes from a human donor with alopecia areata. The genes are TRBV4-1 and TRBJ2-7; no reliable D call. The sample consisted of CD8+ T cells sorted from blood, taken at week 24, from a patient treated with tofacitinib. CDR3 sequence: CASSQDRPYEQYF. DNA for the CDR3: TGCGCCAGCAGCCAAGACAGGCCCTACGAGCAGTACTTC.